There are many counts of the clone carrying this TCR beta chain. This specimen comes from a study of human T cells and chemical hapten exposure. This sample's time point: patch test 1, 2 weeks after DPC sensitization. The treatment here: therapeutic diphenylcyclopropenone sensitization with weekly scalp DPC. This CDR3 has 13 amino acids. V was clipped by 6 bases and J by 1 base, with 9 bases between them. The V gene's germline CDR1 is MNHEY and CDR2 SVGAGI. It was the library that attached unique molecular identifiers to individual cDNA molecules. From the RACE reads, TCRdb called clonotypes with MiXCR, one entry per CDR3 protein. The sample consists of under 450,000 distinct CDR3 sequences, 4.8% of them appearing once.

The V call is TRBV6-5, the J call TRBJ1-1, with a tentative D call TRBD1 (5 bases). The source was whole blood, collected in connection with sensitization to the hapten diphenylcyclopropenone (DPC). The receptor was isolated from a woman aged 50 to 60 with alopecia areata. Some clones in this sample may be carry-over from other donors' samples. The DNA for the CDR3 is TGTGCCAGCAGAGGACACCGGAACACTGAAGCTTTCTTT. Translation gives CASRGHRNTEAFF.